Below are 27 T cell receptor beta chains sequenced from a single sample in a study of blood T cell repertoires in COVID-19. TCRdb's table, derived via immunoSEQ multiplex PCR, lists solely in-frame clones and lacks some. The sample has approximately 77,000 clones, about 72% seen once. The sequenced material came from peripheral blood. All receptors come from a man in his 70s with active or convalescent COVID-19.

J is TRBJ2-1 and V is TRBV20-1; the match to TRBD2 covers 11 bases. The CDR3 runs 13 residues. Germline V lookup: CDR1 DFQATT, CDR2 SNEGSKA (reference sequence). J lost 6 bases, V lost 3 bases, and 1 base had no gene match. CDR3 amino acids: CSASSGGGNEQFF. DNA of the CDR3: TGCAGTGCTAGTAGCGGGGGGGGCAATGAGCAGTTCTTC.

The chain joins TRBV29-1 to TRBJ2-7; weak D call: TRBD1 (6 bases). This CDR3 spans 13 amino acids. Germline CDR1 and CDR2: SQVTM and ANQGSEA. For the CDR3, the DNA is TGCGGGGCTGCAGGGGTCGTCACCTACGAGCAGTACTTC. Its protein product is CGAAGVVTYEQYF.

The chain has TRBV6-5 and TRBJ2-3; 10 nucleotides align to TRBD1. Germline CDR1 is MNHEY and CDR2 is SVGAGI. The CDR3 sequence is 15 residues long. The V and J ends lost 8 bases and 4 bases, in that order; junction bases with no gene match: 9. Here the CDR3 reads CASGPGQGYADTQYF. The CDR3 bases are TGTGCCAGCGGGCCGGGACAGGGGTACGCAGATACGCAGTATTTT.

In its sample, this clone was seen a few times. The rearrangement joins TRBV21-1 to TRBJ1-6; the table's D call of TRBD1 was not tested on the DNA. TRBV21-1 corresponds to a pseudogene. The CDR3 has 18 residues. The CDR3 reads CASSIGTGRRSYNSPLHF. CDR3 DNA sequence: TGTGCCAGCAGCATCGGGACAGGGAGAAGATCCTATAATTCACCCCTCCACTTT.

This sequence joins TRBV5-4 and TRBJ1-4, with a weak D call TRBD1 (6 bases). CDR3 size: 14 residues. The germline gives CDR1 SGHNT, CDR2 YYREEE (reference sequence). Trimming removed 1 base from V and 7 bases from J, with 11 bases in between. As DNA, the CDR3 is TGTGCCAGCAGCTTGCAGGGGTTGGTTGAAAAACTGTTTTTT. Its translation is CASSLQGLVEKLFF.

The J gene is TRBJ1-2, the V gene TRBV2; D is unresolved. CDR1 SNHLY and CDR2 FYNNEI come from the germline V gene. The CDR3 has 12 residues. With 4 bases removed from V and 6 bases from J, the gap between germline ends came to 9 bases. The CDR3 sequence is CASSAYGDGYTF. CDR3 nucleotide sequence: TGTGCCAGCAGTGCATACGGGGATGGCTACACCTTC. The variable domain in full, with the rest retrieved from reference TRBV2 and TRBJ1-2, is EPEVTQTPSHQVTQMGQEVILRCVPISNHLYFYWYRQILGQKVEFLVSFYNNEISEKSEIFDDQFSVERPDGSNFTLKIRSTKLEDSAMYFCASSAYGDGYTFGSGTRLTVV.

This clone was counted at least ten times. The gene calls are TRBV7-9 and TRBJ2-5; no definite D call. V was pared by 8 bases and J by 0 bases, with 13 bases between. This CDR3 has 14 amino acids. Per germline, CDR1 SEHNR and CDR2 FQNEAQ (reference sequence). CDR3 amino acids: CASGYERNQETQYF. In DNA, the CDR3 is TGTGCCAGCGGTTACGAGAGAAACCAAGAGACCCAGTACTTC.

The chain joins TRBV7-2 to TRBJ1-1; D call uncertain. The germline CDR1 and CDR2 sequences are SGHTA and FQGNSA. The CDR3 has 15 residues. The V end lost 1 base, the J end lost 4 bases, and 13 bases lay between the germline ends. CDR3 residues: CASSLGGKASTEAFF. The CDR3 nucleotides are TGTGCCAGCAGCTTAGGAGGCAAAGCGAGCACTGAAGCTTTCTTT.

V and J are TRBV27 and TRBJ1-2, with D hard to call. Germline values: CDR1 MNHEY, CDR2 SMNVEV (reference sequence). This CDR3 spans 11 amino acids. Trimming cost V 7 bases and J 8 bases, with 11 bases left between them. Written as DNA, the CDR3 is TGTGCCAGCATCGAGGAACCGGGCTACACCTTC. Residues: CASIEEPGYTF.

V usage is TRBV10-3 and J usage is TRBJ1-1; D perhaps matches TRBD1 (5 bases). The CDR3 sequence is 14 residues long. Deletions cut 0 bases from V and 8 bases from J, with 13 bases between. CDR1 is ENHRY, CDR2 SYGVKD, per germline. The DNA of the CDR3 is TGTGCCATCAGTGAGTCCCAGGGAATGGGAGAAGCTTTCTTT. Encoded protein: CAISESQGMGEAFF.

The table lists this clone with a few counts. The CDR3 sequence is CATKSSADTQYF. CDR3 nucleotides: TGTGCCACAAAAAGCTCGGCAGATACGCAGTATTTT. This chain links TRBV24-1 with TRBJ2-3; the D is unclear. Germline V gives CDR1 KGHDR, CDR2 SFDVKD. Deletions cut 10 bases from V and 4 bases from J, with 11 bases between. The CDR3 consists of 12 residues.

This clone occurred a few times. V usage is TRBV4-1 and J usage is TRBJ1-4; 7 bases line up with TRBD1. The CDR3 is 16 residues long. Germline V gene sequence: CDR1 MGHRA, CDR2 YSYEKL. J gave up 8 bases and V 3 bases, and 12 bases lay outside the gene matches. CDR3 loop: CASSQEGTALREKLFF. In DNA, the CDR3 is TGCGCCAGCAGCCAGGAAGGGACAGCCCTCCGGGAAAAACTGTTTTTT.

In this sample, this clone turned up a few times. The chain couples TRBV4-1 to TRBJ1-2; D call uncertain. This CDR3 region has 14 residues. Trimming removed 0 bases at V and 3 bases at J, with 8 bases between. Germline CDR1 and CDR2: MGHRA and YSYEKL. This CDR3 reads CASSQDELDYGYTF. The CDR3 DNA follows: TGCGCCAGCAGCCAAGATGAGTTAGACTATGGCTACACCTTC.

The chain employs TRBV19 and TRBJ1-1; 7 bases match TRBD1. From germline, CDR1 is LNHDA and CDR2 SQIVND (reference sequence). V lost 9 bases and J lost 6; bases outside the gene matches: 10. The CDR3 runs 13 residues. The CDR3 region is CASSDRNGAEAFF. CDR3 in DNA: TGTGCCAGCTCGGACAGGAACGGAGCTGAAGCTTTCTTT.

This chain links TRBV27 with TRBJ1-2; 8 bases are shared with TRBD1. The V gene's germline CDR1 is MNHEY and CDR2 SMNVEV (reference sequence). The CDR3 runs 14 residues. Trimming cost V 6 bases and J 5 bases; bases outside gene matches: 8. CDR3 protein: CASSLAGGAYGYTF. The CDR3 nucleotides are TGTGCCAGCAGCCTCGCAGGGGGCGCTTATGGCTACACCTTC.

The chain carries TRBV6-5 and TRBJ1-2, with D maybe TRBD1 (6 bases). Germline lookup yields CDR1 MNHEY and CDR2 SVGAGI. There are 14 residues in the CDR3. V lost 9 bases, J lost 4 bases, and 18 bases lay in between. CDR3 sequence reads: CASKTTMDSYGYTF. The CDR3, as DNA: TGTGCCAGTAAAACAACTATGGACAGCTATGGCTACACCTTC.

The chain couples TRBV6-5 to TRBJ2-5; 11 positions match TRBD1. V gave up 0 bases and J gave up 6 bases; unmatched junction bases: 3. This CDR3 is built from 15 residues. Germline V gene lookup returns CDR1 MNHEY and CDR2 SVGAGI. The CDR3 DNA is TGTGCCAGCAGTTACTCGGGACAGGGGGGACAGACCCAGTACTTC. Translated, it gives CASSYSGQGGQTQYF.

The V and J genes are TRBV28 and TRBJ2-3; 8 nucleotides agree with TRBD2. The V gene end was trimmed by 6 bases and the J gene end by 4 bases; junction bases not matched to a gene: 12. This CDR3 has 16 residues. Germline CDR1 and CDR2: MDHEN and SYDVKM. The DNA of the CDR3 is TGTGCCAGCAGCGGTACCACGGGACTAGGCGCAGATACGCAGTATTTT. It codes for CASSGTTGLGADTQYF.

The rearrangement joins TRBV2 to TRBJ1-1; TRBD1 might be the D (5 bases). The CDR3 loop spans 16 amino acids. V was clipped by 3 bases and J by 4 bases, with 18 bases between them. From germline, CDR1 is SNHLY and CDR2 FYNNEI. CDR3 in DNA: TGTGCCAGCAGTGACCCAGGGACTGGTTTGAGCACTGAAGCTTTCTTT. Its translation: CASSDPGTGLSTEAFF. The variable domain in full, completed from reference TRBV2 and TRBJ1-1, reads EPEVTQTPSHQVTQMGQEVILRCVPISNHLYFYWYRQILGQKVEFLVSFYNNEISEKSEIFDDQFSVERPDGSNFTLKIRSTKLEDSAMYFCASSDPGTGLSTEAFFGQGTRLTVV.

This clone was counted ten times or more. The chain has TRBV11-2 and TRBJ2-3; TRBD2 matches at 11 bases. The CDR3 runs 16 residues. The germline CDR1 and CDR2 sequences are SGHAT and FQNNGV. V was pared by 5 bases and J by 0 bases, with 4 bases of the junction left unmatched. As DNA, the CDR3 is TGTGCCAGCAGCAGACTAGCGGGGAGTAGCACAGATACGCAGTATTTT. Its translation is CASSRLAGSSTDTQYF.

The chain links TRBV9 to TRBJ2-3; TRBD1 matches at 9 bases. The germline gives CDR1 SGDLS, CDR2 YYNGEE. CDR3 length: 13 residues. The J segment lost 9 bases and the V segment lost 0 bases, leaving 2 bases of the junction unmatched. The CDR3 loop is CASSVEGQGTQYF. The CDR3, as DNA: TGTGCCAGCAGCGTAGAGGGACAGGGAACGCAGTATTTT.

This clone has only one observation. The rearrangement joins TRBV28 to TRBJ2-7; D call uncertain. V lost 11 bases and J lost 0, with 14 bases in between. This CDR3 is built from 13 residues. The germline V gene encodes CDR1 MDHEN and CDR2 SYDVKM. DNA of the CDR3: TGTGCCTCCTACCGCTCAGGCTCCTACGAGCAGTACTTC. Its translation: CASYRSGSYEQYF. Filled out from reference TRBV28 and TRBJ2-7, the complete variable domain reads DVKVTQSSRYLVKRTGEKVFLECVQDMDHENMFWYRQDPGLGLRLIYFSYDVKMKEKGDIPEGYSVSREKKERFSLILESASTNQTSMYLCASYRSGSYEQYFGPGTRLTVT.

The rearrangement links TRBV6-2 or TRBV6-3 to TRBJ1-1; D gene uncertain. The germline V and J ends were trimmed by 2 bases and 3 bases, with 13 bases remaining between them. Looked up from germline, CDR1 is MNHEY and CDR2 is SVGEGT. The CDR3 runs to 15 residues. The DNA of the CDR3 is TGTGCCAGCAGTTACGGAGGGAATCCGGACACTGAAGCTTTCTTT. Translation gives CASSYGGNPDTEAFF.

This chain connects TRBV24-1 to TRBJ1-2, with D uncertain. The germline V and J ends were trimmed by 2 bases and 7 bases, with 10 bases remaining between them. This CDR3 has 13 residues. Per germline, CDR1 KGHDR and CDR2 SFDVKD. The CDR3 here is CATSDSPSGGYTF. The CDR3 DNA follows: TGTGCCACCAGTGATTCCCCGTCCGGTGGCTACACCTTC.

The chain couples TRBV25-1 to TRBJ2-3; D might be TRBD1 (6 bases). The CDR3 is made up of 13 amino acids. Trimming left V 7 bases short and J 4 bases short, with 12 bases between. Per the germline V gene, CDR1 is MGHDK and CDR2 is SYGVNS. The CDR3 DNA sequence: TGTGCCAGCACCCCGAGGGGGTCAGATACGCAGTATTTT. Amino acid sequence: CASTPRGSDTQYF.

This clone showed up just a few times. V and J are TRBV19 and TRBJ1-5; TRBD1 aligns across 7 bases. J lost 5 bases, V lost 3 bases, and 4 bases had no gene match. From germline, CDR1 is LNHDA and CDR2 SQIVND (reference sequence). This CDR3 spans 14 amino acids. The CDR3 protein is CASSMRDSDQPQHF. As DNA, the CDR3 is TGTGCCAGTAGTATGAGGGACAGTGATCAGCCCCAGCATTTT.

The chain links TRBV9 to TRBJ2-2; possible D gene TRBD1, 6 bases. The CDR3 length is 16 residues. Trimming removed 0 bases at V and 5 bases at J, with 14 bases between. Germline V gene lookup returns CDR1 SGDLS and CDR2 YYNGEE. The DNA of the CDR3 is TGTGCCAGCAGCGTAGATGTGGGGGCAAGAACCGGGGAGCTGTTTTTT. This translates into CASSVDVGARTGELFF.